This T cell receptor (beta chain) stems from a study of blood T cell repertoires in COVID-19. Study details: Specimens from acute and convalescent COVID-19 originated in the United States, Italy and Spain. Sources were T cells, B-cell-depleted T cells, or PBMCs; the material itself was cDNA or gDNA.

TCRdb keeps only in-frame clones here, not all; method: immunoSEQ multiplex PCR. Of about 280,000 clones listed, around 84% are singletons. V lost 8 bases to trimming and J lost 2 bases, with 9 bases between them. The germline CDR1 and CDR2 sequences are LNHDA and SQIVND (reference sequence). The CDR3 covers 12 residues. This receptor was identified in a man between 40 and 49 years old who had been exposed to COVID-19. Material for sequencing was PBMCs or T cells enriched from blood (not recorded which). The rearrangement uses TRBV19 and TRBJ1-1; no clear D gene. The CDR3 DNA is TGTGCCAGTGGTGTGAGCAACACTGAAGCTTTCTTT. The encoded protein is CASGVSNTEAFF.